Following are 7 T cell receptor beta chains from one sample sequenced in a study of human T cells and chemical hapten exposure. As to time point: healthy volunteer bleed at 2 weeks. Extraction yielded total RNA from whole blood (unfractionated). TCRdb called the RACE reads again in MiXCR, with one record for every CDR3 protein. The sample consists of approximately 44,000 distinct CDR3 sequences, 4.4% of them appearing once. The source material was whole blood. The receptor source for this set is a human donor in good health. Some clones in this sample may be carry-over from other donors' samples.

V and J are TRBV5-4 and TRBJ1-2, with D unresolved. The CDR3 length is 13 residues. The V gene's germline CDR1 is SGHNT and CDR2 YYREEE (reference sequence). V was trimmed by 0 bases and J by 4 bases, leaving 7 bases between them. The CDR3 sequence: CASSLGAGYGYTF. CDR3 DNA: TGTGCCAGCAGCTTGGGGGCCGGCTATGGCTACACCTTC.

This clonotype was seen repeatedly, ten times or more. The chain joins TRBV5-1 to TRBJ2-3; the match to TRBD2 covers 13 bases. The CDR3 contains 20 residues. V lost 0 bases to trimming and J lost 1 base; unmatched junction nucleotides: 11. Germline V gene lookup returns CDR1 SGHRS and CDR2 YFSETQ. CDR3 amino acids: CASSLALTSGRASGTDTQYF. CDR3 bases: TGCGCCAGCAGCTTGGCTCTTACTAGCGGGAGGGCATCGGGCACAGATACGCAGTATTTT.

The V and J genes are TRBV20-1 and TRBJ2-1; the match to TRBD2 covers 8 bases. CDR1 and CDR2 from the germline V gene are DFQATT and SNEGSKA (reference sequence). This CDR3 contains 16 residues. V lost 0 bases, J lost 0 bases, and 4 bases stayed unmatched. The CDR3 sequence: CSAREGAGVSYNEQFF. The CDR3 coding sequence is TGCAGTGCTAGAGAGGGAGCGGGGGTCTCCTACAATGAGCAGTTCTTC.

This clonotype has a count of ten or more. The chain combines TRBV20-1 with TRBJ2-3; 8 nucleotides align to TRBD2. Germline V gives CDR1 DFQATT, CDR2 SNEGSKA (reference sequence). The trim removed 4 bases at V and 0 bases at J, leaving 3 bases unmatched. The CDR3 extends over 14 amino acids. The CDR3 sequence: CSATGLASTDTQYF. The CDR3 coding sequence is TGCAGTGCTACCGGACTAGCTAGCACAGATACGCAGTATTTT.

In this sample, this clonotype turned up many times. The chain combines TRBV12-5 with TRBJ1-3; D might be TRBD1 (5 bases). Per germline, CDR1 LGHNT and CDR2 FRNRAP. Trimming removed 1 base from V and 5 bases from J, with 15 bases in between. The CDR3 contains 16 residues. CDR3: CASGLALSSGRNTIYF. Here the CDR3 DNA reads TGTGCTAGTGGTTTGGCCCTCAGCTCGGGACGAAACACCATATATTTT.

This clonotype was seen a few times. The chain has TRBV27 and TRBJ2-5; tentatively, D is TRBD1 or TRBD2 (5 bases each). The CDR3 covers 14 residues. With 2 bases removed from V and 7 bases from J, the gap between germline ends came to 14 bases. CDR1 is MNHEY, CDR2 SMNVEV, per germline (reference sequence). The CDR3 loop is CASSLPGAPGTQYF. The CDR3 region has the DNA TGTGCCAGCAGTTTACCCGGGGCCCCGGGGACCCAGTACTTC.

In this sample, this clonotype turned up many times. This chain connects TRBV12-3 or TRBV12-4 to TRBJ1-3; D gene uncertain. The CDR3 is made up of 14 amino acids. V was cut by 1 base and J by 0 bases, with 4 bases left in between. The CDR3 loop reads CASSLGLSGNTIYF. CDR3 nucleotide sequence: TGTGCCAGCAGTTTAGGACTCTCTGGAAACACCATATATTTT.